Below, one T cell receptor (beta chain) is given with its context. This sample is part of a study of blood T cell repertoires in COVID-19. Study-wide context: COVID-19 samples collected from the United States, Italy and Spain covered acute and convalescent phases. Sources were T cells, B-cell-depleted T cells, or PBMCs; the material itself was cDNA or gDNA.

The V gene's germline CDR1 is MNHEY and CDR2 SMNVEV (reference sequence). CDR3 length equals 14 residues. The ends were cut back, 4 bases at V and 8 bases at J, with 17 bases in the middle. Source study methods: Estimation of nucleated cell counts relied on the amplification of reference gene primers. Generated by immunoSEQ multiplex PCR, the TCRdb table keeps only in-frame clones and is missing some. That table gives V, J and clone size, and the DNA gave D and trimming. The sample gives tens of thousands of clones, approximately 90% of which show up once; approximately 4% is in the top ten. The chain employs TRBV27 and TRBJ1-2; D is perhaps TRBD1 (5 bases). The sequence derives from a human donor in a cohort sampled during active COVID-19. Source material: peripheral blood. Written as DNA, the CDR3 is TGTGCCAGCAGTTCCGCGCACCGGGGGATGGGCTACACCTTC. Protein: CASSSAHRGMGYTF.